This TCR beta chain was sequenced for a study of T cell responses to AZD1222 COVID-19 vaccine. Study observations and caveats: Donors in the cohort were predominantly white British and more often female, and clonal diversity was possibly underestimated. The study found Spike-specific TCR breadth and depth rose after two AZD1222 doses. The study found vaccine-associated CD4 TCRs spanning spike, dominant at 160-218 and 743-854.

Sequencing used immunoSEQ multiplex PCR; TCRdb keeps in-frame clones, though not all of them. The profile covers about 180,000 clones, with approximately 94% appearing a single time and 1.5% to 2% taken by the ten largest. In the case of this clone: Its target is unknown.

It was second doses at about 4 or about 12 weeks that were pooled. The CDR3 covers 13 residues. The germline V gene encodes CDR1 LGHDT and CDR2 YNNKEL (reference sequence). V was cut by 4 bases and J by 3 bases, with 10 bases left in between. This sequence originates from an adult who received the AZD1222 COVID-19 vaccine. The sample in question was peripheral blood, obtained 28 days after the second AZD1222 dose. The chain links TRBV3-1 (or the pseudogene TRBV3-2) to TRBJ2-7, with D tentatively TRBD2 (6 bases). The CDR3 loop is CASSPRGGYEQYF. CDR3 DNA: TGTGCCAGCAGCCCGAGGGGAGGCTACGAGCAGTACTTC.